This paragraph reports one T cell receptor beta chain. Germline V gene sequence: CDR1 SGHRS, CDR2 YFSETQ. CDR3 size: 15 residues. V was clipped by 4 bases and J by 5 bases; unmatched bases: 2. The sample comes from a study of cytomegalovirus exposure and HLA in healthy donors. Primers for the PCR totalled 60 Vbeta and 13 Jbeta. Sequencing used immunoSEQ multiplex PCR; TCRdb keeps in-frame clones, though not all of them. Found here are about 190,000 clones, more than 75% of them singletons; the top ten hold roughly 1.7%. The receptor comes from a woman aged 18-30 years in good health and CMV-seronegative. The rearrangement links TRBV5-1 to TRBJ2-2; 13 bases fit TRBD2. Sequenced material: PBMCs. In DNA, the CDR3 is TGCGCCAGCAGCGAACTAGCGGGAGGGACCGGGGAGCTGTTTTTT. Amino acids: CASSELAGGTGELFF.